The 30 T cell receptor beta chains listed next were all sequenced from one sample in a study of metastatic and nonmetastatic thyroid tumors. TCRdb reanalyzed the PCR reads via MiXCR. Among around 5,900 clones listed, around 37% were seen once. Among the patients, none had received any treatment before thyroid surgery. The sample comprised tumor tissue. The receptor source for this set is a male donor with papillary thyroid cancer or a benign thyroid nodule (not recorded which). Some clones in this sample may be carry-over from other donors' samples.

Only a few counts were recorded for this clone. One end of the junction fails to match germline, which may point to a read error. The chain couples TRBV6-5 to TRBJ2-1, with 8 bases matching TRBD1. There are 14 residues in the CDR3. The germline gives CDR1 MNHEY, CDR2 SVGAGI. DNA of the CDR3: TGTGCCATCAGTGAATGGACAGGGAACAATGAGCAGTTCTTC. It specifies CAISEWTGNNEQFF.

J is TRBJ2-1 and V is TRBV20-1, with TRBD2 matching over 7 bases. The germline V gene encodes CDR1 DFQATT and CDR2 SNEGSKA (reference sequence). Germline trimming cut 3 bases from V and 3 bases from J; bases unmatched to any gene: 5. The CDR3 is 14 residues long. For the CDR3, the DNA is TGCAGTGCTAGGGCGGCTAGCGGCTACAATGAGCAGTTCTTC. Encoded protein: CSARAASGYNEQFF.

The CDR3, as DNA: TGTGCCAGCAGGGGACTAGCGGGCAACAATGAGCAGTTCTTC. Translated: CASRGLAGNNEQFF. V is TRBV3-1 and J is TRBJ2-1, with 12 nucleotides matching TRBD2. CDR1 is LGHDT, CDR2 YNNKEL, per germline (reference sequence). The CDR3 is 14 residues long. Trimming cost V 6 bases and J 5 bases; bases outside gene matches: 2.

Concerning this clone: A much larger clone differs from this one at a single base, so this may be a read error. The genes are TRBV5-1 and TRBJ2-3, with 11 bases matching TRBD2. V shed 0 bases, J shed 0 bases, and the junction held 6 bases outside the gene matches. The CDR3 spans 18 residues. CDR1 and CDR2 from the germline V gene are SGHRS and YFSETQ. The DNA for the CDR3 is TGCGCCAGCAGCTTGGGGGGACTAGCGGAGGGAAGCACAGATACGCAGTATTTT. Amino acids: CASSLGGLAEGSTDTQYF. Variable domain in full (rest from reference TRBV5-1 and TRBJ2-3): KAGVTQTPRYLIKTRGQQVTLSCSPISGHRSVSWYQQTPGQGLQFLFEYFSETQRNKGNFPGRFSGRQFSNSRSEMNVSTLELGDSALYLCASSLGGLAEGSTDTQYFGPGTRLTVL.

V gene TRBV18 combines with J gene TRBJ1-5; 8 positions match TRBD1. From germline, CDR1 is KGHSH and CDR2 LQKENI. The V segment lost 4 bases and the J segment 6 bases; nucleotides outside the gene matches: 8. This CDR3 contains 15 residues. DNA of the CDR3: TGTGCCAGCTCACTGGGGTACAGGGGGAGTCAGCCCCAGCATTTT. Protein product: CASSLGYRGSQPQHF. Combining the CDR3 with reference TRBV18 and TRBJ1-5 gives the whole variable domain NAGVMQNPRHLVRRRGQEARLRCSPMKGHSHVYWYRQLPEEGLKFMVYLQKENIIDESGMPKERFSAEFPKEGPSILRIQQVVRGDSAAYFCASSLGYRGSQPQHFGDGTRLSIL.

As concerns this clone: The junction and the germline gene differ at one end; a read error may be behind it. V and J are TRBV20-1 and TRBJ2-7, with D perhaps TRBD2 (6 bases). Germline lookup yields CDR1 DFQATT and CDR2 SNEGSKA (reference sequence). The CDR3 length is 13 residues. This CDR3 reads CSAIGSVSYERYF. CDR3 DNA sequence: TGCAGTGCTATCGGGAGTGTATCCTACGAGCGGTACTTC.

This clone was found once. The V and J genes are TRBV11-2 and TRBJ2-1; the D gene is possibly TRBD1 (5 bases). V was pared by 5 bases and J by 5 bases, with 16 bases between. The CDR3 consists of 15 residues. Per the germline V gene, CDR1 is SGHAT and CDR2 is FQNNGV. The CDR3 nucleotides are TGTGCCAGCAGCGCTCCAGGGCCAGCAAACAATGAGCAGTTCTTC. This sequence encodes CASSAPGPANNEQFF.

This clone was detected a few times. The chain uses TRBV20-1 and TRBJ1-3; D is perhaps TRBD1 (5 bases). The CDR3 length is 14 residues. Germline V gene sequence: CDR1 DFQATT, CDR2 SNEGSKA (reference sequence). The CDR3 protein is CSTARGGSGNTIYF. DNA of the CDR3: TGCAGCACGGCCCGGGGGGGCTCTGGAAACACCATATATTTT.

By proportion, this clone is large. V and J are TRBV12-3 or TRBV12-4 and TRBJ1-1; D call uncertain. CDR3 length: 13 amino acids. Trimming cost V 1 base and J 7 bases, with 10 bases left between them. The CDR3 sequence: CASSLGGWGEAFF. CDR3 in DNA: TGTGCCAGCAGTTTAGGTGGCTGGGGTGAAGCTTTCTTT.

The chain recombines TRBV6-2 or TRBV6-3 with TRBJ1-5; possibly TRBD1 for D (6 bases). V lost 7 bases, J lost 6 bases, and 19 bases lay in between. Germline CDR1 MNHEY, CDR2 SVGEGT. The CDR3 covers 15 residues. CDR3 region: CASTTAPEGGQPQHF. The CDR3 DNA sequence: TGTGCCAGCACCACGGCCCCCGAGGGGGGTCAGCCCCAGCATTTT.

This clone is termed medium-sized. This chain joins TRBV7-9 and TRBJ1-1; the match to TRBD1 covers 7 bases. In germline, CDR1 is SEHNR, CDR2 FQNEAQ (reference sequence). There are 13 residues in the CDR3. Unmatched junction bases numbered 0, after V lost 2 bases and J lost 3 bases. CDR3 sequence: CASSLTGDTEAFF. CDR3 nucleotides: TGTGCCAGCAGCTTAACAGGGGACACTGAAGCTTTCTTT.

This clone occurred a few times. This chain connects TRBV6-5 to TRBJ2-2; D tentatively reads TRBD1 or TRBD2 (5 bases each). The CDR3 is 16 residues long. The ends were cut back, 0 bases at V and 2 bases at J, with 10 bases in the middle. Germline V gene sequence: CDR1 MNHEY, CDR2 SVGAGI. The CDR3 loop is CASSYSGTTNTGELFF. In DNA, the CDR3 is TGTGCCAGCAGTTACTCGGGGACGACAAACACCGGGGAGCTGTTTTTT.

The chain couples TRBV5-1 to TRBJ2-7; 12 bases map to TRBD2. Germline trimming cut 4 bases from V and 3 bases from J; bases unmatched to any gene: 2. CDR1 is SGHRS and CDR2 is YFSETQ in the germline V gene. CDR3 length: 14 amino acids. The CDR3 spells CASSKGLAGYEQYF. The CDR3 coding sequence is TGCGCCAGCAGCAAGGGACTAGCGGGCTACGAGCAGTACTTC.

This chain links TRBV20-1 with TRBJ2-7; 8 positions agree with TRBD2. V lost 4 bases, J lost 4 bases, and 15 bases stayed unmatched. Per germline, CDR1 DFQATT and CDR2 SNEGSKA (reference sequence). The CDR3 is 16 amino acids. CDR3 amino acids: CSANSPGGGGGYEQYF. The CDR3 nucleotides are TGCAGTGCTAACTCCCCCGGCGGGGGCGGGGGGTACGAGCAGTACTTC.

This clone is deemed large (0.1 to 1%). The gene calls are TRBV14 and TRBJ2-2; 10 bases map to TRBD2. The trim removed 0 bases at V and 6 bases at J, leaving 7 bases unmatched. CDR1 and CDR2 (germline): SGHDN, FVKESK. CDR3 length equals 17 residues. The CDR3 region is CASSQERAGGPAGELFF. The CDR3 bases are TGTGCCAGCAGCCAAGAGCGAGCGGGGGGGCCGGCCGGGGAGCTGTTTTTT.

This clone came up a few times. This rearrangement joins TRBV6-2 or TRBV6-3 to TRBJ2-5; TRBD2 aligns across 8 bases. The ends lost 2 bases at V and 5 bases at J; junction bases unmatched: 7. Per the germline V gene, CDR1 is MNHEY and CDR2 is SVGEGT. The CDR3 loop spans 15 amino acids. The CDR3 reads CASSYDGRATETQYF. In DNA form, the CDR3 reads TGTGCCAGCAGTTACGACGGGAGGGCCACTGAGACCCAGTACTTC.

By its share, this clone is medium-sized. The V gene is TRBV6-5, the J gene TRBJ1-1, with D unclear. The ends were cut back, 0 bases at V and 10 bases at J, with 12 bases in the middle. CDR3 length equals 13 residues. Germline V gene lookup returns CDR1 MNHEY and CDR2 SVGAGI. The CDR3 region has the DNA TGTGCCAGCAGTTACTCGATGTGGGTACCAGCTTTCTTT. Protein product: CASSYSMWVPAFF.

The chain carries TRBV11-1 and TRBJ2-1; D may be TRBD2 (5 bases). Germline loops: CDR1 SGHAT, CDR2 FQDESV (reference sequence). The CDR3 sequence is 12 residues long. V was pared by 1 base and J by 12 bases, with 10 bases between. The CDR3 nucleotides are TGTGCCAGCAGCTTAGGGGCCGCGGGGCAGTTCTTC. Its protein is CASSLGAAGQFF.

The rearrangement links TRBV5-1 to TRBJ2-1; 8 nucleotides align to TRBD2. The CDR3 contains 16 residues. V shed 5 bases, J shed 2 bases, and the junction held 9 bases outside the gene matches. Germline assignment: CDR1 SGHRS and CDR2 YFSETQ. The CDR3: CASSRRGLVTYNEQFF. The CDR3 coding sequence is TGCGCCAGCAGTCGGAGGGGACTAGTCACCTACAATGAGCAGTTCTTC. The whole variable domain, remainder taken from reference TRBV5-1 and TRBJ2-1, is KAGVTQTPRYLIKTRGQQVTLSCSPISGHRSVSWYQQTPGQGLQFLFEYFSETQRNKGNFPGRFSGRQFSNSRSEMNVSTLELGDSALYLCASSRRGLVTYNEQFFGPGTRLTVL.

This clone turned up a few times. The gene calls are TRBV11-3 and TRBJ2-1; D may correspond to TRBD1 or TRBD2 (5 bases each). V gave up 7 bases and J gave up 0 bases, with 19 bases separating them. There are 17 residues in the CDR3. Germline V gene data show CDR1 as SGHNT and CDR2 as YENEEA. The CDR3 region is CASTPSGLPSSYNEQFF. In DNA form, the CDR3 reads TGTGCCAGCACCCCTTCGGGGCTCCCCAGCTCCTACAATGAGCAGTTCTTC.

Judged by abundance, this clone is large. The J gene is TRBJ1-3, the V gene TRBV14, with TRBD1 as a possible D gene (6 bases). The CDR3 is 17 residues long. Per the germline V gene, CDR1 is SGHDN and CDR2 is FVKESK. V lost 3 bases, J lost 4 bases, and 19 bases lay in between. CDR3 in amino acids: CASSQTMSRGFGNTIYF. The CDR3 region has the DNA TGTGCCAGCAGCCAGACGATGTCCAGGGGTTTCGGAAACACCATATATTTT. The full variable domain, rest sourced from reference TRBV14 and TRBJ1-3, is EAGVTQFPSHSVIEKGQTVTLRCDPISGHDNLYWYRRVMGKEIKFLLHFVKESKQDESGMPNNRFLAERTGGTYSTLKVQPAELEDSGVYFCASSQTMSRGFGNTIYFGEGSWLTVV.

By sample fraction, this clone is medium-sized. The chain combines TRBV27 with TRBJ1-2; TRBD1 agrees at 8 bases. V trimming: 8 bases; J trimming: 6 bases; junction bases outside the gene matches: 5. Germline CDR1 MNHEY, CDR2 SMNVEV (reference sequence). The CDR3 totals 12 residues. The CDR3 loop reads CASWRQGHGYTF. The CDR3 DNA reads as TGTGCCAGCTGGCGACAGGGGCATGGCTACACCTTC.

This sequence joins TRBV12-3 or TRBV12-4 and TRBJ2-7; perhaps TRBD2 as D (6 bases). This CDR3 has 12 amino acids. V lost 2 bases and J 6 bases, leaving 8 bases between the germline ends. For the CDR3, the DNA is TGTGCCAGCAGTTTAATCGGGAGCGAGCAGTACTTC. Amino acids: CASSLIGSEQYF.

This clone was found once. The V gene is TRBV9, the J gene TRBJ2-5; TRBD2 agrees at 10 bases. This CDR3 is built from 14 residues. The germline V gene has CDR1 SGDLS and CDR2 YYNGEE. Germline trimming cut 3 bases from V and 5 bases from J; bases unmatched to any gene: 4. The CDR3 reads CASSDISGRETQYF. CDR3 nucleotides: TGTGCCAGCAGCGATATTAGCGGGAGGGAGACCCAGTACTTC.

This rearrangement joins TRBV6-1 to TRBJ1-2, with no clear D. V gave up 3 bases and J gave up 8 bases, with 19 bases separating them. The CDR3 loop spans 15 amino acids. The germline CDR1 and CDR2 sequences are MNHNS and SASEGT. In DNA, the CDR3 is TGTGCCAGCAGTGATGGCGACGACCTGACTTTGGGCTACACCTTC. Translation: CASSDGDDLTLGYTF.

V gene TRBV5-1 combines with J gene TRBJ2-7, with TRBD2 identical over 14 bases. CDR1 is SGHRS and CDR2 is YFSETQ in the germline V gene. The CDR3 is made up of 16 amino acids. After removal of 3 bases from V and 3 bases from J, the junction contained 5 bases not matched to a gene. The CDR3 loop is CASSSGLAGDFYEQYF. DNA of the CDR3: TGCGCCAGCAGCTCGGGACTAGCGGGAGACTTCTACGAGCAGTACTTC.

This clone was counted only a few times. The genes are TRBV6-1 and TRBJ2-7; D not resolved. Germline V gives CDR1 MNHNS, CDR2 SASEGT. Deletions cut 7 bases from V and 2 bases from J, with 18 bases between. The CDR3 loop spans 15 amino acids. CDR3 DNA: TGTGCCAGCACCCTTGGCAACAGAAGGACCTACGAGCAGTACTTC. Translating it yields CASTLGNRRTYEQYF.

The V gene is TRBV28, the J gene TRBJ1-4, with D hard to call. CDR3 size: 15 residues. Germline CDR1 reads MDHEN; CDR2 reads SYDVKM. V was trimmed by 7 bases and J by 5 bases, leaving 17 bases between them. CDR3 sequence (DNA): TGTGCCAGCACCCCCGGCTCTGCGCCAAATGAAAAACTGTTTTTT. This gives the protein CASTPGSAPNEKLFF.

This sequence joins TRBV3-1 and TRBJ1-1, with a possible D match to TRBD1 (6 bases). Deletions cut 4 bases from V and 12 bases from J, with 18 bases between. This CDR3 comprises 13 residues. Germline V gives CDR1 LGHDT, CDR2 YNNKEL (reference sequence). CDR3: CASSPDTGSGTFF. For the CDR3, the DNA is TGTGCCAGCAGCCCCGATACAGGGAGTGGAACTTTCTTT. Full variable domain (missing parts from reference TRBV3-1 and TRBJ1-1): DTAVSQTPKYLVTQMGNDKSIKCEQNLGHDTMYWYKQDSKKFLKIMFSYNNKELIINETVPNRFSPKSPDKAHLNLHINSLELGDSAVYFCASSPDTGSGTFFGQGTRLTVV.

Relative to its sample, this clone is medium-sized. The chain combines TRBV30 with TRBJ1-2, with D hard to call. V was cut by 0 bases and J by 6 bases, with 11 bases left in between. Germline V CDR1 and CDR2: GTSNPN, SVGIG (reference sequence). This CDR3 is built from 13 residues. CDR3 in amino acids: CAWSVLPGDGYTF. The CDR3 DNA is TGTGCCTGGAGTGTACTCCCAGGAGATGGCTACACCTTC.